The clone carrying this T cell receptor (beta chain) has just a few counts. Its matching antigen is unknown. This sample was taken from a study of T cell clonality in common variable immunodeficiency. The study, taken as a whole, reports: Reportedly, TCR beta sequences from common variable immunodeficiency showed fewer deletions and N-nucleotide insertions. Repertoire-complication correlations in CVID were limited by patient heterogeneity.

Sequencing input was equivalent genomic DNA from CVID and controls. Only in-frame clones appear in the TCRdb table, and some are missing; sequencing was by immunoSEQ multiplex PCR. Found here are 25,000 to 30,000 clones, no singletons; the ten largest cover 3.2%. Caucasian heritage predominated among both patients and controls. Sequenced: peripheral blood mononuclear cells. This sequence was found in a human donor with common variable immunodeficiency.

CDR3 bases read: TGTGCCAGCAGCTTAAGAATAGCACTCTTGTCCTACAATGAG. Its protein is CASSLRIALLSYNE. The entire CDR3 is CASSLRIALLSYNEQFF. This chain uses TRBV7-8 with TRBJ2-1; no clear D gene. The read ends 3 residues early relative to the CDR3; the germline J gene fills the gap. Trimming stripped 2 bases from V and 1 base from J, with 15 bases between. This CDR3 region has 17 residues. Germline CDR1 reads SGHVS; CDR2 reads FQNEAQ.